Described below is a single T cell receptor (beta chain) sequence and its context. This entry belongs to a study of neoadjuvant anti-PD-1 for oral cavity cancer. Study background: Patients mostly received three to four biweekly nivolumab doses at 3 mg/kg before surgery. Patients without progression got a fourth dose around day 43.

The V and J ends lost 7 bases and 1 base respectively, with 14 bases between them. CDR1 is MNHNY and CDR2 is SVGAGI in the germline V gene (reference sequence). The length of the CDR3 is 15 residues. PBMC libraries mostly used approximately 500 ng of input genomic DNA, with six replicates per sample. The data were produced by immunoSEQ multiplex PCR, yet TCRdb's version contains in-frame clones alone and is incomplete. The sample shows about 72,000 clones, approximately 82% of them seen only once. Stage II-IVA oral cavity squamous cell carcinoma was new and untreated by systemic or radiation therapy.

Material: PBMCs, obtained before nivolumab (anti-PD-1) treatment. This chain joins TRBV6-6 and TRBJ2-1; D is possibly TRBD2 (6 bases). This TCR derives from a person aged 35 to 85 with oral cavity squamous cell carcinoma. CDR3 coding DNA: TGTGCCAGCAACTACGGGAGCCTTTCCTACAATGAGCAGTTCTTC. It encodes CASNYGSLSYNEQFF.